The sequence of this T cell receptor beta chain was determined in a study of CD8 T cells in ankylosing spondylitis. Researchers built TCR beta libraries using quantitative 5'-RACE with molecular barcodes. MiXCR was run by TCRdb on the 5' RACE reads, yielding one entry per CDR3 protein. The sample includes 470,000 or so distinct CDR3 sequences, 25% to 30% of them seen just once. As for this clonotype: Its antigen is unknown.

Points from the study as a whole: With a CD8+ phenotype, disease-linked clones were relatively rare in peripheral blood. Ankylosing spondylitis blood seemed to carry a telltale TCR beta motif made of about 8 highly homologous variants.

The V gene end was trimmed by 3 bases and the J gene end by 2 bases; junction bases not matched to a gene: 6. Germline lookup yields CDR1 KGHDR and CDR2 SFDVKD. The CDR3 sequence is 16 residues long. The specimen was blood, either unsorted or a sorted T cell fraction (not recorded which). The rearrangement joins TRBV24-1 to TRBJ2-3, with TRBD2 matching 8 bases. This sequence was found in a male donor with ankylosing spondylitis. The CDR3 nucleotides read TGTGCCACCAGTGATCCGGGAGGGCCGGTCACAGATACGCAGTATTTT. This gives the protein CATSDPGGPVTDTQYF.